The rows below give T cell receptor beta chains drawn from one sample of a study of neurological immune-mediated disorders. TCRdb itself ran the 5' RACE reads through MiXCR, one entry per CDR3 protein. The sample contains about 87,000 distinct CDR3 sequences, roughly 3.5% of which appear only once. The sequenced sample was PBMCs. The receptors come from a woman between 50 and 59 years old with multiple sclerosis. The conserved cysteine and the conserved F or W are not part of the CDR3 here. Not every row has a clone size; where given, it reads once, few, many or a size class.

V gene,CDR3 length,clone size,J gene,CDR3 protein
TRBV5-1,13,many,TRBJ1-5,ASSLGIHSNQPQH
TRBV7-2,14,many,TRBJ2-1,ASRSAVAGGRNEQF
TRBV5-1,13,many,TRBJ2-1,ASSKTDRSYNEQF
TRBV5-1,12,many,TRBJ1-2,ASSGGLQSDGYT
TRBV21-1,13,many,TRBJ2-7,ASSKSRGTTYEQY
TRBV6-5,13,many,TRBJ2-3,ASSRGLAWADTQY
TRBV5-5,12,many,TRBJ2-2,ASRPLGDTGELF
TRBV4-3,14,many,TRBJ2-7,ASSQVPRQGFDEQY
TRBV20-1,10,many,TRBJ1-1,SADPGGIQAF
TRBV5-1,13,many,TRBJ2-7,ASSLDPGQPYEQY
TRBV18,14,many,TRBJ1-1,ASSPPVGGKNTEAF
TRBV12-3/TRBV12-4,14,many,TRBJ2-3,ASSLAHWGNTDTQY
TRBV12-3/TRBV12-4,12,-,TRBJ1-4,ASSPGKTNEKLF
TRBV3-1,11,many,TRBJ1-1,ASRNRDRKRAF
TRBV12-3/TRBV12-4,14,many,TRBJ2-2,ASKPQGRGAAGELF
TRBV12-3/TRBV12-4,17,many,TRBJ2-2,ASTPPLGAPILNTGELF
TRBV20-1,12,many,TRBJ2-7,SASRLSPVGVQY
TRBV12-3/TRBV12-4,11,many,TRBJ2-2,ASRRQDSGELF
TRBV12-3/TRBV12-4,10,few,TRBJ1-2,ASSRVGYGYT
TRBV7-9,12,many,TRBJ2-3,ASSSMATADTQY
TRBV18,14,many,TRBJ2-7,ASSPIDRLGTYEQY
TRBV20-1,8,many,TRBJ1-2,SASEGSYT
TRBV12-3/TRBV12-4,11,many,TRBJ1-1,ASSSQVNTEAF
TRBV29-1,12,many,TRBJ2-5,SVDVAGTQETQY
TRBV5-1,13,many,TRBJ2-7,ASSPLLRGGLEQY
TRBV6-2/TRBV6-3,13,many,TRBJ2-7,ASSYLRPVSYEQY
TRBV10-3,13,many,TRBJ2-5,AISESLQSGETQY
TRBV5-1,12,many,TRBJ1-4,ASSLRTTNEKLF
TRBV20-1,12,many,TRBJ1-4,SATPLGRGEKLF
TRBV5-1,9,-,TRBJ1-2,ASRSPYGYT
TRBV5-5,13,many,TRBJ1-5,ASSVARTSNQPQH
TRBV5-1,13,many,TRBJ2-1,ASSWSGGAYNEQF
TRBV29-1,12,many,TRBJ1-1,SVNQQGFSTEAF
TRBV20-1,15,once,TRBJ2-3,SARPGGLRPSTDKQY
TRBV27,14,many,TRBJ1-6,ASSLSTQLYNSPLH
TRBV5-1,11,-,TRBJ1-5,ASSSVPGQPQH
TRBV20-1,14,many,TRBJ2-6,SAPTDSISGANVLT
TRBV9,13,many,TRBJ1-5,ASSVGRDPRQPQH
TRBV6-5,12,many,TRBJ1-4,ASSPGGTNEKLF